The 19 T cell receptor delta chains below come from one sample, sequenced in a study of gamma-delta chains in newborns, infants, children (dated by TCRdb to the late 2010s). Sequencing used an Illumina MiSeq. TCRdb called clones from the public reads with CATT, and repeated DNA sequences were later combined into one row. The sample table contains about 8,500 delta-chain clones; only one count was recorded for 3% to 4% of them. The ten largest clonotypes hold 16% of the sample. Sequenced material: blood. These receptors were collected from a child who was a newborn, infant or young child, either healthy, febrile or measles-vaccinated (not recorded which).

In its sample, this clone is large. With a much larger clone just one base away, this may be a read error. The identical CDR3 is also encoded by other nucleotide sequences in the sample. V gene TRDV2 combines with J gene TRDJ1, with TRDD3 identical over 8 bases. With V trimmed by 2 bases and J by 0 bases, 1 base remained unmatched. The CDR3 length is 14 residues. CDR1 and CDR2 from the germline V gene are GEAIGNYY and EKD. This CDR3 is CACDKLGDTDKLIF. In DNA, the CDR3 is TGTGCCTGTGACAAACTGGGGGACACCGATAAACTCATCTTT.

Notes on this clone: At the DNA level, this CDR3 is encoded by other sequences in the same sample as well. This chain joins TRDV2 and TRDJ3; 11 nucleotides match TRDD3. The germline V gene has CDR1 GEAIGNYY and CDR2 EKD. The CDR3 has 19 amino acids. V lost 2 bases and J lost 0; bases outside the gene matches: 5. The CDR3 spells CACDILGDRSSWDTRQMFF. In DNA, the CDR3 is TGTGCCTGTGACATACTGGGGGATAGAAGCTCCTGGGACACCCGACAGATGTTTTTC.

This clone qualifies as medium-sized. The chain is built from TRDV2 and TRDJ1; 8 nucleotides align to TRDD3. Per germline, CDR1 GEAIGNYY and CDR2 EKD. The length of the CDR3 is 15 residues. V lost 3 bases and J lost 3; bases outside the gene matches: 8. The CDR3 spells CACDYVLGAPDKLIF. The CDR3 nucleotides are TGTGCCTGTGACTACGTACTGGGGGCCCCCGATAAACTCATCTTT.

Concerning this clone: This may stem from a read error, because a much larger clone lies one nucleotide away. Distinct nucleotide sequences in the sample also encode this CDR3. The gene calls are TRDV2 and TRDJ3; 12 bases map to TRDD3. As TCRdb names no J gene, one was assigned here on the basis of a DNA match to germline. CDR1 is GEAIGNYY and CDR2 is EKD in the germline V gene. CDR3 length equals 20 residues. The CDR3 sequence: CACDTGWGIRSSWDTRQMFF. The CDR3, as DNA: TGTGCCTGCGACACCGGCTGGGGGATACGGAGCTCCTGGGACACCCGACAGATGTTTTTC.

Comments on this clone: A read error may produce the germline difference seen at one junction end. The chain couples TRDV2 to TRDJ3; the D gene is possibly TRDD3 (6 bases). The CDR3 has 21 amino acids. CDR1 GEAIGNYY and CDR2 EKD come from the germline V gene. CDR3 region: CARDTGEGYWAPSWDTRQMFF. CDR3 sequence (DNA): TGTGCCCGTGACACCGGAGAAGGGTACTGGGCTCCCTCCTGGGACACCCGACAGATGTTTTTC.

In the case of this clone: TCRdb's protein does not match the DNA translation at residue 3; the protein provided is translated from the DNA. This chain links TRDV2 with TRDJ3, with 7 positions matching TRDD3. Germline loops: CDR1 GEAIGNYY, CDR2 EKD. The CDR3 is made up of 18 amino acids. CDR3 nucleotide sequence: TGTGCCCGTGACCGACTGGGGACCTCGTCCTGGGACACCCGACAGATGTTTTTC. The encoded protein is CARDRLGTSSWDTRQMFF.

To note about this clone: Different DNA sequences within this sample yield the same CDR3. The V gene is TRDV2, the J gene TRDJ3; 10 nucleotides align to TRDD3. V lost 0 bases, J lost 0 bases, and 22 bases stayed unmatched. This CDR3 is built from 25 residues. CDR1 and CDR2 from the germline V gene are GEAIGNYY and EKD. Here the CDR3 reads CACDTGQLSGGYWGGSSWDTRQMFF. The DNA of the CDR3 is TGTGCCTGTGACACCGGTCAGCTCTCTGGGGGATATTGGGGAGGCAGCTCCTGGGACACCCGACAGATGTTTTTC.

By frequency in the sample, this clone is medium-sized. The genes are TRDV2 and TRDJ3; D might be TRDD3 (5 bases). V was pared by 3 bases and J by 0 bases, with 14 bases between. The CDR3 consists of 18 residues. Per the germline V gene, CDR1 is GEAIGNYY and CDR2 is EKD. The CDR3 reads CACDPLTGSSWDTRQMFF. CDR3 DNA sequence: TGTGCCTGTGACCCCCTTACTGGTAGCTCCTGGGACACCCGACAGATGTTTTTC.

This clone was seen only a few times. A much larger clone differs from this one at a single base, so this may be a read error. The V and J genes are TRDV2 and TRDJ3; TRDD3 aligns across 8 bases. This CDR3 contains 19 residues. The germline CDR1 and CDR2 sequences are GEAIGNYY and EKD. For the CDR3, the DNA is TGTGCCTGTGGCACCGCCTGGGGGAGCAGCTCCTGGGACACCCGACAGATGTTTTTC. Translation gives CACGTAWGSSSWDTRQMFF.

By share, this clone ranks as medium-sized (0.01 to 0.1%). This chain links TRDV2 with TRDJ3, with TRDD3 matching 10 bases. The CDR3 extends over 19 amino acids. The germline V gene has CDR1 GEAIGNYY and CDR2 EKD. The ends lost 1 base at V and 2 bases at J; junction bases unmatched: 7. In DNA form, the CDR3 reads TGTGCCTGTGACACAGCCGGGGGATACGCGCCCTGGGACACCCGACAGATGTTTTTC. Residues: CACDTAGGYAPWDTRQMFF.

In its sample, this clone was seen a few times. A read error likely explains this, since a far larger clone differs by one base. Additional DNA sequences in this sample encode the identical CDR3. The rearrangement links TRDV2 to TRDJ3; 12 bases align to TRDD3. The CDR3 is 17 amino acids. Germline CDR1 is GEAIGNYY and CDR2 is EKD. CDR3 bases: TGTGCCTGTGACATACTGGGGGATACCTGGGACACCCGGCAGATGTTTTTC. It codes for CACDILGDTWDTRQMFF.

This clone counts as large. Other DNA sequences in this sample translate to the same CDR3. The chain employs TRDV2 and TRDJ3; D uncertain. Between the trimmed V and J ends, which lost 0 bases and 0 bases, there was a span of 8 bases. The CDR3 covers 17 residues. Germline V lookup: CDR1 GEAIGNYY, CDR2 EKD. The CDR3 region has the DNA TGTGCCTGTGACACCGTACTGAGCTCCTGGGACACCCGACAGATGTTTTTC. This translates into CACDTVLSSWDTRQMFF.

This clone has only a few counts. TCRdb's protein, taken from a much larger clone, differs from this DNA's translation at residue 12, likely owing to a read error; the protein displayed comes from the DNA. The CDR3 nucleotides are TGTGCCTGTGACTCCATTACTGGGGACCTGGGACCCATCTTT. Amino acid sequence: CACDSITGDLGPIF. V gene TRDV2 combines with J gene TRDJ1; 7 bases align to TRDD3. CDR1 is GEAIGNYY and CDR2 is EKD in the germline V gene. The CDR3 is 14 residues long. J was trimmed by 13 bases and V by 3 bases; bases with no gene match: 16.

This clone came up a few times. The CDR3 is CACDTGGIGTSWDTRQMFF. CDR3 bases: TGTGCCTGTGACACCGGAGGGATAGGAACTTCCTGGGACACCCGACAGATGTTTTTC. The chain carries TRDV2 and TRDJ3; possible D gene TRDD3, 6 bases. From germline, CDR1 is GEAIGNYY and CDR2 EKD. This CDR3 spans 19 amino acids. The V and J ends lost 0 bases and 1 base respectively, with 15 bases between them.

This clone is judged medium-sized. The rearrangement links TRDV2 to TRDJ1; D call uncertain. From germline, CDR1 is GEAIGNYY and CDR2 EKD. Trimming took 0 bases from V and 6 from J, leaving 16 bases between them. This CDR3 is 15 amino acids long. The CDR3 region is CACDTVPPGDHKLIF. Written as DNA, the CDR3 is TGTGCCTGTGACACCGTTCCCCCCGGTGATCATAAACTCATCTTT.

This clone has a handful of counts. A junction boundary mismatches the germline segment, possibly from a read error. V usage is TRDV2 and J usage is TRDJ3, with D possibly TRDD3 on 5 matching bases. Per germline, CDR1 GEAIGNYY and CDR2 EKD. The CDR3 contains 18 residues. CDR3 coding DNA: TGCGCCTGTGATACCGGGGGCTACTTCTCCTGGGACACCCGACAGATATTTTTC. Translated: CACDTGGYFSWDTRQIFF.

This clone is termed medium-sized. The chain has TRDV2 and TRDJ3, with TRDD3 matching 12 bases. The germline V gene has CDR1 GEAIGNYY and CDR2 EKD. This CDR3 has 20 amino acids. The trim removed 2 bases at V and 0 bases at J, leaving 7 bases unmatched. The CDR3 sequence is CACDKGWGIRDSWDTRQMFF. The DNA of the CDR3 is TGTGCCTGTGACAAAGGCTGGGGGATACGCGACTCCTGGGACACCCGACAGATGTTTTTC.

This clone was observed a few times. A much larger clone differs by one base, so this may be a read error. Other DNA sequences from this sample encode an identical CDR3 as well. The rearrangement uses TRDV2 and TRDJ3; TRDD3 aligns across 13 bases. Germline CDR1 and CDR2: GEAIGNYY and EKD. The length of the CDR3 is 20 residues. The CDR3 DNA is TGTGCCTGTGACCCCGTACTGGGGGATACGCACTCCTGGGACACCCGGCAGATGTTTTTC. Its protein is CACDPVLGDTHSWDTRQMFF.

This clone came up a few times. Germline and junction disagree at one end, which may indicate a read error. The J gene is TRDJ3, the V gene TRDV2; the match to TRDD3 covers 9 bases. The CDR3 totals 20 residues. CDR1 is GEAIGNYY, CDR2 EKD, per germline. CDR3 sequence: CACDTGGYLPSSWDTRQTFF. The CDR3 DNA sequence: TGTGCCTGTGACACCGGGGGATACCTACCTAGCTCCTGGGACACCCGACAGACGTTTTTC.